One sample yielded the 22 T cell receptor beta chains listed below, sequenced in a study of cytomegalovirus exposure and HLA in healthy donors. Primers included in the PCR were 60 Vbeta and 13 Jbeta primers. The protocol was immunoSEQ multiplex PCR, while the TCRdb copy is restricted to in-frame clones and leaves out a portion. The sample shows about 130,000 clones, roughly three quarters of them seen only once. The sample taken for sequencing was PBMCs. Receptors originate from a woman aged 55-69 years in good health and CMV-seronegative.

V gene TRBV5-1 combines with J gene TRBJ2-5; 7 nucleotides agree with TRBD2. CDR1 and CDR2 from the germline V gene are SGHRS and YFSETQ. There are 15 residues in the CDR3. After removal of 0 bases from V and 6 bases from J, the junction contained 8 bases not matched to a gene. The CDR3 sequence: CASSLAGGSGKTQYF. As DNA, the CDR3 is TGCGCCAGCAGCTTGGCCGGCGGGAGTGGCAAGACCCAGTACTTC. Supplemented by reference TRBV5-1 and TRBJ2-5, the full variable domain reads KAGVTQTPRYLIKTRGQQVTLSCSPISGHRSVSWYQQTPGQGLQFLFEYFSETQRNKGNFPGRFSGRQFSNSRSEMNVSTLELGDSALYLCASSLAGGSGKTQYFGPGTRLLVL.

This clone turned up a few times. This chain's CDR3 is CASSEGFSYNEQFF. The CDR3 DNA reads TGTGCCAGTAGTGAGGGCTTCTCCTACAATGAGCAGTTCTTC. The chain uses TRBV19 and TRBJ2-1, with D possibly matching TRBD2 (5 bases). V gave up 5 bases and J gave up 0 bases, with 8 bases separating them. CDR1 and CDR2 from the germline V gene are LNHDA and SQIVND (reference sequence). The CDR3 has 14 amino acids.

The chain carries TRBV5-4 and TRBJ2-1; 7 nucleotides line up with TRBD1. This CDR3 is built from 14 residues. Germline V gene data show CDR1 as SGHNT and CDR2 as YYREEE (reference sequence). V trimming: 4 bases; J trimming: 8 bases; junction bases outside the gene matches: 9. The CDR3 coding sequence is TGTGCCAGCAGCCTGAGAGAGGGGGCGGATGAGCAGTTCTTC. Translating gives CASSLREGADEQFF.

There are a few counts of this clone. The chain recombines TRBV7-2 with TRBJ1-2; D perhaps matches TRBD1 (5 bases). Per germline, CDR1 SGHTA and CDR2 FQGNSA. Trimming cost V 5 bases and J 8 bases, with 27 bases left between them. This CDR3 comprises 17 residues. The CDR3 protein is CASSTAHFTGGGGGYTF. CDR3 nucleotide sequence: TGTGCCAGCAGCACCGCCCATTTTACAGGAGGAGGAGGGGGCTACACCTTC.

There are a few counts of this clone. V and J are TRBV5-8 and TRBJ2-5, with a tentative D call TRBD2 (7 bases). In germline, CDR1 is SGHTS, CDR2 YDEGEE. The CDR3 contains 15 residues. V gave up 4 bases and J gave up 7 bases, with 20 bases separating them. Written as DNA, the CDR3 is TGTGCCAGCAGCCTTGCTGCGGGGGCCAGGGGGACCCAGTACTTC. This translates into CASSLAAGARGTQYF.

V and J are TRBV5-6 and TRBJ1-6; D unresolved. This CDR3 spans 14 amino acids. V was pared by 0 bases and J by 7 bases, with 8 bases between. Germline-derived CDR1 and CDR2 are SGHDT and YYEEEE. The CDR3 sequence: CASSLGQLNSPLHF. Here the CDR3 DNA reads TGTGCCAGCAGCTTGGGGCAGTTAAATTCACCCCTCCACTTT.

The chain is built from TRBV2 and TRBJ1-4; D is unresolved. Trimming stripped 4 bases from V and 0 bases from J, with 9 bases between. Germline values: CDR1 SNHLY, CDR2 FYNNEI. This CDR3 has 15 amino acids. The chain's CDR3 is CASSGREATNEKLFF. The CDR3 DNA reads TGTGCCAGCAGTGGTCGGGAAGCAACTAATGAAAAACTGTTTTTT.

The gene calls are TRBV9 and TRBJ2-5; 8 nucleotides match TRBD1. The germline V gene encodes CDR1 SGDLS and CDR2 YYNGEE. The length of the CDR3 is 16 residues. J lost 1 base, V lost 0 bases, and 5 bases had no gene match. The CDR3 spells CASSVEGTGIQETQYF. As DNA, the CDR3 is TGTGCCAGCAGCGTAGAAGGGACAGGAATCCAAGAGACCCAGTACTTC.

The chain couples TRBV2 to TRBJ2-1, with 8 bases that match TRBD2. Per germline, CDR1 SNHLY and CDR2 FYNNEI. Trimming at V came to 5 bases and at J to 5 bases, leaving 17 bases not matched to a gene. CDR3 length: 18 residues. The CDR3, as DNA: TGTGCCAGCAGTAAACGCCTAGTAGGTCGGCGGGGGGACAATGAGCAGTTCTTC. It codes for CASSKRLVGRRGDNEQFF.

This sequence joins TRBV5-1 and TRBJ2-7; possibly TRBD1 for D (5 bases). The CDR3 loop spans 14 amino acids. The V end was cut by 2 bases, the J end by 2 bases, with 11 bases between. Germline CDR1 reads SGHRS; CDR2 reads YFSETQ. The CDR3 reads CASSFGQRTYEQYF. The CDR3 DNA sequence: TGCGCCAGCAGCTTTGGACAACGGACCTACGAGCAGTACTTC.

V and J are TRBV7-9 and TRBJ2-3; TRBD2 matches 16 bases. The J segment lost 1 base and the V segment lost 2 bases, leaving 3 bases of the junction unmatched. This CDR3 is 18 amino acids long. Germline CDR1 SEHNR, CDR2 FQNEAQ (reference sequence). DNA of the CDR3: TGTGCCAGCAGCTTATTGGGACTAGCGGGAGGGCGCACAGATACGCAGTATTTT. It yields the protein CASSLLGLAGGRTDTQYF.

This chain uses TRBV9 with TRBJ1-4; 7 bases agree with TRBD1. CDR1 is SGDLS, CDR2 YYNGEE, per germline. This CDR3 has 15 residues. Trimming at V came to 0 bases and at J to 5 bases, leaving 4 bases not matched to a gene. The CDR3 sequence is CASSVGGTVNEKLFF. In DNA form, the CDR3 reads TGTGCCAGCAGCGTAGGCGGGACAGTAAATGAAAAACTGTTTTTT.

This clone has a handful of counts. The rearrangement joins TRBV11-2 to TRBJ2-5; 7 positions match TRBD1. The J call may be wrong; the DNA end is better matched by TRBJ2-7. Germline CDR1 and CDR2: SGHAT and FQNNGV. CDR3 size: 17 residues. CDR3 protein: CASSLVPPRQGPYEQYF. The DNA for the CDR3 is TGTGCCAGCAGCTTAGTCCCTCCCCGACAGGGACCCTACGAGCAGTACTTC.

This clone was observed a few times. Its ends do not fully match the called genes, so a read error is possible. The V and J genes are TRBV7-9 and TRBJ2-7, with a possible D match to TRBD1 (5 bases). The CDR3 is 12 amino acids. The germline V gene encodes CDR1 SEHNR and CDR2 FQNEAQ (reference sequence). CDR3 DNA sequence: TGTTCCAGCAGCAGACAGTCCTACGAGCAGTACTTC. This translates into CSSSRQSYEQYF.

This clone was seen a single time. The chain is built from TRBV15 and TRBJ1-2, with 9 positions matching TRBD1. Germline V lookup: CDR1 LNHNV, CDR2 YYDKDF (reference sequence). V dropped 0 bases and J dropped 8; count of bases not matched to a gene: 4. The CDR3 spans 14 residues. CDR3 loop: CATSRDGQGKGYTF. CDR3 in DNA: TGTGCCACCAGCAGAGACGGACAGGGGAAGGGCTACACCTTC.

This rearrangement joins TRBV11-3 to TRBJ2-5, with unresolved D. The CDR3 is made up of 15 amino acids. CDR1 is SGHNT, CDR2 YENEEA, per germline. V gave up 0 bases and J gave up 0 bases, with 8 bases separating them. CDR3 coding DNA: TGTGCCAGCAGCTTAGAGGGCAGGTACCAAGAGACCCAGTACTTC. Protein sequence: CASSLEGRYQETQYF.

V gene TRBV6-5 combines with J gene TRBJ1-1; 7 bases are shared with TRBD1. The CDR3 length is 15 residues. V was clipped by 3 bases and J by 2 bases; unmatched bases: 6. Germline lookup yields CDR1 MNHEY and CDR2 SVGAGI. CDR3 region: CASSYRGQPNTEAFF. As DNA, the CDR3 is TGTGCCAGCAGTTATCGGGGACAGCCTAACACTGAAGCTTTCTTT.

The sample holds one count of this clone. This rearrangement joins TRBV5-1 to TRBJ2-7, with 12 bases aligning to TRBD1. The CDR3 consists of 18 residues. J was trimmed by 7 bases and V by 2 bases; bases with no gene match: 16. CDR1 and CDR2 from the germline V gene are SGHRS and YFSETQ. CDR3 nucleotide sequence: TGCGCCAGCAGCTTACCGGGACAGGGGGCTGGCAGGGATATGGAGCAGTACTTC. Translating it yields CASSLPGQGAGRDMEQYF.

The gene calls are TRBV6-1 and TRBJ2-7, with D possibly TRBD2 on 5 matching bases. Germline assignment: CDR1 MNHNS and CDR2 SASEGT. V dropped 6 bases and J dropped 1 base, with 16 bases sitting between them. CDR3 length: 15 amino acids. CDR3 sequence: CASSLTSLGSYEQYF. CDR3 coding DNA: TGTGCCAGCAGCCTAACTAGTTTGGGATCCTACGAGCAGTACTTC.

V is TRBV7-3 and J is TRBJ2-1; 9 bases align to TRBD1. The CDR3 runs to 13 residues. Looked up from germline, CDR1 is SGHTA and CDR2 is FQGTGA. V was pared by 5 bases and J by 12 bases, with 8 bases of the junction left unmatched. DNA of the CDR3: TGTGCCAGCAGCCAGGGACAGGGCAGTTGGCAGTTCTTC. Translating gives CASSQGQGSWQFF.

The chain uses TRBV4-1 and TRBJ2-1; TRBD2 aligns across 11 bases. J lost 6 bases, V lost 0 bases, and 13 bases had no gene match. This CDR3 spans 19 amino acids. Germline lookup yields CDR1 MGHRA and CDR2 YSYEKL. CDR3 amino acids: CASSQDRGELAGGSNEQFF. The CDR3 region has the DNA TGCGCCAGCAGCCAAGATCGGGGAGAGCTAGCGGGAGGTAGCAATGAGCAGTTCTTC.

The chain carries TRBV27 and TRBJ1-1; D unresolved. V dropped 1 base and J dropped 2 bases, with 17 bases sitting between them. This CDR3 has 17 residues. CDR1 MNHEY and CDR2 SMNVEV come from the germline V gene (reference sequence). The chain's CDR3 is CASSLYGVGAANTEAFF. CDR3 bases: TGTGCCAGCAGTTTATACGGGGTTGGTGCAGCCAACACTGAAGCTTTCTTT.